This T cell receptor (beta chain) derives from a study of T-cell memory formation after mild COVID-19. TCRdb redid the calling of the 5' RACE reads with MiXCR, one entry per CDR3 protein. The repertoire includes fewer than 60,000 distinct CDR3 sequences, 25% to 30% of them detected once, and roughly 47% sits in the top ten. J gave up 1 base and V 6 bases, and 6 bases lay outside the gene matches. The CDR3 sequence is 13 residues long. Germline V gene data show CDR1 as DFQATT and CDR2 as SNEGSKA (reference sequence). The clonotype originates from a young man who had mild COVID-19 (a few samples of this study predate the infection). Cell type and time point are not known. Sequenced input: PBMCs or a T cell subset sorted from them (not recorded which). The rearrangement links TRBV20-1 to TRBJ2-7, with 7 nucleotides matching TRBD2. The CDR3 spells CSAIWGGSYEQYV. CDR3 DNA sequence: TGCAGTGCAATCTGGGGGGGGTCCTACGAGCAGTACGTC.